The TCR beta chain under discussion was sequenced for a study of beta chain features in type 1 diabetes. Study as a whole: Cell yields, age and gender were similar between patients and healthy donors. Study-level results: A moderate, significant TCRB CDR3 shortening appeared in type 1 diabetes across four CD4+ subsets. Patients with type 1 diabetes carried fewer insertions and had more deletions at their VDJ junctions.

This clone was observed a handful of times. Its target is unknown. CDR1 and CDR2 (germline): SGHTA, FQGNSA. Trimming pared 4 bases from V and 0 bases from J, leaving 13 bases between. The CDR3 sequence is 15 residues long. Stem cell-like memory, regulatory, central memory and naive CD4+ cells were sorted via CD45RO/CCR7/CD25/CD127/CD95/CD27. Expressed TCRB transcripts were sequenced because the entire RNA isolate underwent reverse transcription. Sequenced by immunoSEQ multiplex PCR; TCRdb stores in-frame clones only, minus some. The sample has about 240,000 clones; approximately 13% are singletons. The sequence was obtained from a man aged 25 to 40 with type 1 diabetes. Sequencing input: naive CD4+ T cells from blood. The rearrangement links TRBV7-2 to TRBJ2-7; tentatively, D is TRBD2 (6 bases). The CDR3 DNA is TGTGCCAGCAGCTACCTAGCGCATAGCTCCTACGAGCAGTACTTC. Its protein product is CASSYLAHSSYEQYF.